This is a list of T cell receptor beta chains from one sample in a study of blood T cells in healthy people across ages. TCRdb ran MiXCR on the 5' RACE reads and lists one entry per CDR3 protein. The data hold approximately 730,000 distinct CDR3 sequences, with 53% observed a single time. Sequenced sample: blood. These receptors all come from a man older than 75 in good health. The CDR3 runs from the conserved cysteine through the conserved F or W. A D gene is named only where the DNA matches it firmly. Rows give clone size only sometimes, using once, few, many, or a class for an expanded clone.

>TRBJ2-3|NA|NA|TRBV20-1|13
TGCAGTGCGAGACTGAGCCGCGCAGATACGCAGTATTTT
CSARLSRADTQYF
>TRBJ1-2|NA|NA|TRBV6-5|14
TGTGCCAGCAGTCCGAGAGACAGTAACTGTGGCTACACCTTC
CASSPRDSNCGYTF
>TRBJ1-5|NA|few|TRBV12-3/TRBV12-4|13
TGTGCCAGCAGTGACAGTAGCAATCAGCCCCAGCATTTT
CASSDSSNQPQHF
>TRBJ1-4|TRBD1|NA|TRBV5-1|15
TGCGCCAGCAGCTTGGAAGGACAGGGGAGCGAAAAACTGTTTTTT
CASSLEGQGSEKLFF
>TRBJ2-7|NA|NA|TRBV29-1|11
TGCAGCGTTGGCGGTTTCTACGAGCAGTACTTC
CSVGGFYEQYF
>TRBJ2-5|TRBD2|NA|TRBV6-2/TRBV6-3|20
TGTGCCAGCAGTTTCACGGCCCCCACGAGACTAGCGGGAGGACGAGAGACCCAGTACTTC
CASSFTAPTRLAGGRETQYF
>TRBJ2-5|NA|NA|TRBV5-6|15
TGTGCCAGCAGCTACGCGGGACGTACCCGGGAGACCCAGTACTTC
CASSYAGRTRETQYF
>TRBJ2-1|NA|few|TRBV5-1|12
TGCGCCAGCAGCTTGGAGGGCAGGGGGCAGTTCTTC
CASSLEGRGQFF
>TRBJ2-4|NA|few|TRBV10-3|15
TGTGCCATCAGTGAGTCTGGCCTCCCCCAAAACATTCAGTACTTC
CAISESGLPQNIQYF
>TRBJ2-3|NA|NA|TRBV7-6|14
TGTGCCAGCAGCCCCGGTCGGGGACCAGATACGCAGTATTTT
CASSPGRGPDTQYF
>TRBJ2-5|NA|NA|TRBV6-1|14
TGTGCCAGCAGTGTCCCAAGGGGGGATGAGACCCAGTACTTC
CASSVPRGDETQYF
>TRBJ1-6|NA|NA|TRBV28|15
TGTGCCAGCAGCCCCGGGACCTATGGCGGGTCACCCCTCCACTTT
CASSPGTYGGSPLHF
>TRBJ1-6|TRBD1|NA|TRBV4-1|17
TGCGCCAGCAGCCAGTACAGAGGGGGGACAGACTTTTCACCCCTCCACTTT
CASSQYRGGTDFSPLHF
>TRBJ2-4|NA|few|TRBV24-1|15
TGTGCCACCAGTGCGGGAAGTCTAGCCAAAAACATTCAGTACTTC
CATSAGSLAKNIQYF
>TRBJ2-1|NA|NA|TRBV5-1|14
TGCGCCAGCAGTAGGAGGCAGCCTGGGGATGGGCAGTTCTTC
CASSRRQPGDGQFF
>TRBJ1-1|TRBD1|NA|TRBV6-6|13
TGTGCCTGCTCGGACAGGGGAATCACTGAAGCTTTCTTT
CACSDRGITEAFF
>TRBJ2-1|NA|NA|TRBV20-1|15
TGCAGTGTCGGGCGTCGGGTTACTTGGTACAATGAGCAGTTCTTC
CSVGRRVTWYNEQFF
>TRBJ1-2|TRBD1|NA|TRBV6-2/TRBV6-3|15
TGTGCCAGCAGCCCACCCCCTGACAGGGCGCATGGCTACACCTTC
CASSPPPDRAHGYTF
>TRBJ2-5|TRBD2|few|TRBV3-1|16
TGTGCCAGCAGCCAACGGGTAGCGGGGGGTTCGGAGACCCAGTACTTC
CASSQRVAGGSETQYF
>TRBJ2-7|NA|NA|TRBV20-1|12
TGCAGTGCTAAACAGGGCTCCTACGAGCAGTACTTC
CSAKQGSYEQYF
>TRBJ2-3|NA|few|TRBV20-1|13
TGCAGTGCCAGCCTTCGGGGCACAGATACGCAGTATTTT
CSASLRGTDTQYF
>TRBJ1-1|NA|NA|TRBV29-1|14
TGCAGCGTTGAAGATTGGCTCGCGAACACTGAAGCTTTCTTT
CSVEDWLANTEAFF
>TRBJ2-1|NA|NA|TRBV29-1|13
TGCAGCGTTGAAGAAGGACACCACAATGAGCAGTTCTTC
CSVEEGHHNEQFF
>TRBJ1-2|NA|NA|TRBV29-1|13
TGCAGCGTTGCGCAGGCGGGGTTGGGGGACTACACCTTC
CSVAQAGLGDYTF
>TRBJ1-1|TRBD1|NA|TRBV6-4|18
TGTGCCAGCAGTGACCCGGACAGGGGAAGATCCACGAACACTGAAGCTTTCTTT
CASSDPDRGRSTNTEAFF
>TRBJ2-3|TRBD1|few|TRBV15|14
TGTGCCACCAGGGACAGGCCTAGCACAGATACGCAGTATTTT
CATRDRPSTDTQYF
>TRBJ1-2|NA|NA|TRBV4-2|16
TGTGCCAGCAGCCCGACCTCCGGGAGCGTTGAATATGGCTACACCTTC
CASSPTSGSVEYGYTF
>TRBJ2-4|NA|few|TRBV24-1|14
TGTGCCACCAGTGATAGGGCATTCCGGGACATTCAGTACTTC
CATSDRAFRDIQYF
>TRBJ2-4|TRBD2|NA|TRBV20-1|15
TGCAGTGCTAGAGTGGAAGCGGGGGCCAAAAACATTCAGTACTTC
CSARVEAGAKNIQYF
>TRBJ2-7|TRBD2|few|TRBV20-1|14
TGCAGTGCTAGGGCTAGCGGAGTTACCTACGAGCAGTACTTC
CSARASGVTYEQYF
>TRBJ2-7|NA|few|TRBV20-1|13
TGCAGTGCCAACCCCTCCTACGCCTACGAGCAGTACTTC
CSANPSYAYEQYF
>TRBJ2-1|NA|NA|TRBV3-1|19
TGTGCCTGCAGCCTTCGAACTGGGACTGGCGGGACGGCTCGCAATGAGCAGTTCTTC
CACSLRTGTGGTARNEQFF
>TRBJ1-2|NA|NA|TRBV3-1|14
TGTGCCAGCAGCCGTTCCAAGGGGGACTATGGCTACACCTTC
CASSRSKGDYGYTF
>TRBJ1-2|TRBD1|many|TRBV18|13
TGTGCCAGCAGCCCGGACAGGTCCTATGGCTACACCTTC
CASSPDRSYGYTF
>TRBJ2-1|TRBD2|few|TRBV7-9|14
TGTGCCAGCATGCGGACTAGCGGGCATAATGAGCAGTTCTTC
CASMRTSGHNEQFF
>TRBJ1-4|NA|NA|TRBV21-1|16
TGTGCCAGCAGCAAAGAGGGCGACGGCCATAATGAAAAACTGTTTTTT
CASSKEGDGHNEKLFF
>TRBJ2-5|TRBD2|once|TRBV27|14
TGTGCCAGCAGTAGGACTAGGTCTTGGGAGACCCAGTACTTC
CASSRTRSWETQYF
>TRBJ2-2|TRBD2|NA|TRBV7-9|17
TGTGCCAGCAGCTTCGGCTCCGGCGGGGGTGTTGGCGGGGAGCTGTTTTTT
CASSFGSGGGVGGELFF
>TRBJ2-5|NA|NA|TRBV7-9|13
TGTGCCAGCACCCCACCAGGGGGGGAGACCCAGTACTTC
CASTPPGGETQYF
>TRBJ2-7|TRBD1|NA|TRBV20-1|11
TGCAGTGGGACCTCAGGGGGCGAGCAGTACTTC
CSGTSGGEQYF
>TRBJ2-7|TRBD2|few|TRBV29-1|14
TGCAGCGCCGGACTAGCGGGACTCCCTCCCGAGCAGTACTTC
CSAGLAGLPPEQYF
>TRBJ2-5|NA|NA|TRBV12-3/TRBV12-4|12
TGTGCCAGCAGGGGGGTCAGGCCGGAGCAGTACTTC
CASRGVRPEQYF
>TRBJ2-2|NA|NA|TRBV6-2/TRBV6-3|12
TGTGCCAGCAGTTTTTTCGCCGGGGAGCTGTTTTTT
CASSFFAGELFF
>TRBJ1-5|NA|NA|TRBV7-2|16
TGTGCCAGCAGCTTAAAGGGGCTTTATAGCAATCAGCCCCAGCATTTT
CASSLKGLYSNQPQHF
>TRBJ2-6|NA|many|TRBV5-1|15
TGTGCCAGCTCACCAGGGAGCTCTGGGGCCAACGTCCTGACTTTC
CASSPGSSGANVLTF
>TRBJ2-4|NA|NA|TRBV9|14
TGTGCCAGCAGCGTGGGAGGAACCAAAAACATTCAGTACTTC
CASSVGGTKNIQYF